A single sample gave rise to the 7 T cell receptor beta chains below, sequenced in a study of blood T cell repertoires in COVID-19. Generated by immunoSEQ multiplex PCR, the TCRdb table keeps only in-frame clones and is missing some. The repertoire holds 270,000 or so clones, with about 89% as singletons. The material sequenced was PBMCs or T cells enriched from blood (not recorded which). Receptors were obtained from a woman between 18 and 29 years old who had recovered from COVID-19.

The gene calls are TRBV14 and TRBJ2-5, with D maybe TRBD1 (7 bases). CDR1 SGHDN and CDR2 FVKESK come from the germline V gene. This CDR3 has 13 residues. Trimming took 6 bases from V and 5 from J, leaving 13 bases between them. CDR3: CASRLQGRETQYF. Here the CDR3 DNA reads TGTGCCAGCAGACTACAGGGGAGGGAGACCCAGTACTTC. The whole variable domain, remainder taken from reference TRBV14 and TRBJ2-5, is EAGVTQFPSHSVIEKGQTVTLRCDPISGHDNLYWYRRVMGKEIKFLLHFVKESKQDESGMPNNRFLAERTGGTYSTLKVQPAELEDSGVYFCASRLQGRETQYFGPGTRLLVL.

With regard to this clone: The sample holds other DNA sequences that translate to the same CDR3. The gene calls are TRBV12-3 or TRBV12-4 and TRBJ1-1; D is unresolved. CDR3 length: 13 amino acids. V was clipped by 3 bases and J by 1 base, with 6 bases between them. The CDR3 sequence is CASSLTGNTEAFF. In DNA form, the CDR3 reads TGTGCCAGCAGTTTGACGGGGAACACTGAAGCTTTCTTT.

This sequence joins TRBV15 and TRBJ2-7; 8 nucleotides align to TRBD1. This CDR3 is built from 15 residues. After removal of 0 bases from V and 5 bases from J, the junction contained 6 bases not matched to a gene. Germline loops: CDR1 LNHNV, CDR2 YYDKDF (reference sequence). CDR3 in amino acids: CATSRDIQGANEQYF. The CDR3 nucleotides are TGTGCCACCAGCAGAGATATTCAGGGGGCGAACGAGCAGTACTTC.

The J gene is TRBJ2-2, the V gene TRBV10-2; 10 bases map to TRBD1. J gave up 6 bases and V 2 bases, and 9 bases lay outside the gene matches. In germline, CDR1 is WSHSY, CDR2 SAAADI. This CDR3 has 17 amino acids. The DNA for the CDR3 is TGCGCCAGCAGTGAGCCGACTATTGACAGGGGGCCCGGGGAGCTGTTTTTT. Translated: CASSEPTIDRGPGELFF.

The chain uses TRBV20-1 and TRBJ2-3; D ambiguous. Trimming left V 3 bases short and J 0 bases short, with 13 bases between. The CDR3 spans 15 residues. Germline CDR1 reads DFQATT; CDR2 reads SNEGSKA (reference sequence). CDR3 region: CSASERMTSTDTQYF. In nucleotides, the CDR3 is TGCAGTGCTAGTGAAAGGATGACTAGCACAGATACGCAGTATTTT.

This rearrangement joins TRBV30 to TRBJ1-2; D gene ambiguous. The CDR3 is 16 amino acids. V lost 0 bases, J lost 4 bases, and 18 bases lay in between. Per the germline V gene, CDR1 is GTSNPN and CDR2 is SVGIG (reference sequence). CDR3 region: CAWSVRWYPRGYGYTF. The DNA of the CDR3 is TGTGCCTGGAGTGTACGATGGTACCCCCGGGGCTATGGCTACACCTTC.

V gene TRBV27 combines with J gene TRBJ2-2; a weak D match, TRBD1 (6 bases). The CDR3 extends over 15 amino acids. Germline V gene lookup returns CDR1 MNHEY and CDR2 SMNVEV (reference sequence). The V end lost 1 base, the J end lost 3 bases, and 9 bases lay between the germline ends. CDR3 protein: CASSLFRGYTGELFF. In nucleotides, the CDR3 is TGTGCCAGCAGTTTATTTAGGGGGTACACCGGGGAGCTGTTTTTT.